The sample holds a few counts of the clone carrying this T cell receptor (beta chain). Antigen specificity is unknown. MiXCR, run by TCRdb on the 5' RACE reads, gives a single entry per CDR3 protein. The table lists around 250,000 distinct CDR3 sequences, approximately 9% of them singletons. This sample is drawn from a study of T-cell memory formation after mild COVID-19. Study information: The two donors had largely donor-specific TCR clusters. The study's findings and limits: Among CD4+ contracting clones, most were CM and EM, and CD8+ ones EMRA. For second-wave clones that peaked at day 37, SARS-CoV-2 specificity went unverified. Memory cells collected pre-infection included some clones that later responded, suggesting cross-reactive memory joined.

The germline V gene has CDR1 SGHAT and CDR2 FQNNGV. With 5 bases clipped from V and 4 bases from J, the junction kept 8 bases outside the gene matches. The CDR3 is 15 residues long. Sample: PBMCs or a T cell subset sorted from them (not recorded which). The sequence derives from a man younger than 35 who had mild COVID-19 (a few samples of this study predate the infection). Cell type and time point are not known. The rearrangement joins TRBV11-2 to TRBJ2-5, with 9 nucleotides matching TRBD2. Here the CDR3 DNA reads TGTGCCAGCAGCCCCCCTGCGGGGGGGCGAGAGACCCAGTACTTC. Encoded protein: CASSPPAGGRETQYF.